The TCR beta chain under discussion was sequenced for a study of blood T cell repertoires in COVID-19. In the study overall: Sample material is recorded as cDNA or gDNA derived from T cells, B-cell-depleted T cells, or PBMCs.

TCRdb's table, derived via immunoSEQ multiplex PCR, lists solely in-frame clones and lacks some. The sample lists 90,000 to 150,000 clones, 85% to 90% occurring once. From germline, CDR1 is WNHNN and CDR2 SYGVQD (reference sequence). V trimming: 6 bases; J trimming: 2 bases; junction bases outside the gene matches: 15. The CDR3 sequence is 17 residues long. This TCR derives from a man aged 80 or over with acute or convalescent COVID-19. The sample taken for sequencing was peripheral blood. The rearrangement uses TRBV10-1 and TRBJ2-7; 8 bases are shared with TRBD2. CDR3 bases: TGCGCCAGCAGCGAGAGAGCTACCGGGACTAGGCCCTACGAGCAGTACTTC. Its translation: CASSERATGTRPYEQYF.